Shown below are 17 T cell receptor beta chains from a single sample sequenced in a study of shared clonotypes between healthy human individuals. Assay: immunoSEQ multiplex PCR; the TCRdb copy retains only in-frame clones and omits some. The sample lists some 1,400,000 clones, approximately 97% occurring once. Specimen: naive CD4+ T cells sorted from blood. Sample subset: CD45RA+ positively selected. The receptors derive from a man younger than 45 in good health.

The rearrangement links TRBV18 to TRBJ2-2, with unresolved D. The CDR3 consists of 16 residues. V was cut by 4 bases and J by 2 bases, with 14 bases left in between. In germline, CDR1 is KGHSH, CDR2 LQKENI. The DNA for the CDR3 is TGTGCCAGCTCACTCCGTGGGGTGTTAAACACCGGGGAGCTGTTTTTT. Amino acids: CASSLRGVLNTGELFF.

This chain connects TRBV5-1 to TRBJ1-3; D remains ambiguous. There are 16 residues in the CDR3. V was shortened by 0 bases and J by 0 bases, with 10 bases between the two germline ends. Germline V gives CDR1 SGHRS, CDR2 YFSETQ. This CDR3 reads CASSLGHSGSGNTIYF. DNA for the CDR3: TGCGCCAGCAGCTTGGGGCACTCCGGCTCTGGAAACACCATATATTTT.

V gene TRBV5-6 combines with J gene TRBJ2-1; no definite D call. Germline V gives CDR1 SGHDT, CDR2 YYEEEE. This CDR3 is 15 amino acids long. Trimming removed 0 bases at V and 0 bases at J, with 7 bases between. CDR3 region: CASSLAKSSYNEQFF. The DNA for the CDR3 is TGTGCCAGCAGCTTGGCCAAAAGCTCCTACAATGAGCAGTTCTTC.

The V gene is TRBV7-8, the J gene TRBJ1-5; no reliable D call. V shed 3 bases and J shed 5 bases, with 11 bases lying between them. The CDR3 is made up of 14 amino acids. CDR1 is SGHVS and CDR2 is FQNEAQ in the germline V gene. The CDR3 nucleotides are TGTGCCAGCAGCTTCGGCAGGAGGGATCAGCCCCAGCATTTT. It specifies CASSFGRRDQPQHF.

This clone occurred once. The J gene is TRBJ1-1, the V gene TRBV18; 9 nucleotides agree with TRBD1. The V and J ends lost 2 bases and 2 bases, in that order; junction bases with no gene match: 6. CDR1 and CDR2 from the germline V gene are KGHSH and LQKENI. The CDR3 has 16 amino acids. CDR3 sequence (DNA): TGTGCCAGCTCACCAAAGATGGGACAGGGAAACACTGAAGCTTTCTTT. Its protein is CASSPKMGQGNTEAFF.

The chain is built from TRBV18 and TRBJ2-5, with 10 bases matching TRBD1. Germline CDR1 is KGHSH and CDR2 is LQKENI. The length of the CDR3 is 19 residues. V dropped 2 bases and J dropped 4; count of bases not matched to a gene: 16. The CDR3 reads CASSPFRPGQGLLGETQYF. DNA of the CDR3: TGTGCCAGCTCACCATTTCGACCGGGACAGGGGCTGCTGGGAGAGACCCAGTACTTC.

CDR3 bases: TGTGCCAGCAGCCAAGGGCTTAATGACGGAGGGTTGTTTTTT. Protein sequence: CASSQGLNDGGLFF. The rearrangement uses TRBV4-2 and TRBJ1-4; D gene ambiguous. Germline V gives CDR1 LGHNA, CDR2 YNFKEQ. CDR3 length: 14 amino acids. The V end lost 1 base, the J end lost 15 bases, and 18 bases lay between the germline ends.

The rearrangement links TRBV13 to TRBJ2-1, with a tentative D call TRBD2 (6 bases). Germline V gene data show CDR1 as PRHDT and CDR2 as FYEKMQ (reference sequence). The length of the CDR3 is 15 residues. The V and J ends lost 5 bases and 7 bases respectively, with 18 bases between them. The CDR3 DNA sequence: TGTGCCAGCAGCCCGGGACTTAGCCCCGAAAATGAGCAGTTCTTC. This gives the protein CASSPGLSPENEQFF.

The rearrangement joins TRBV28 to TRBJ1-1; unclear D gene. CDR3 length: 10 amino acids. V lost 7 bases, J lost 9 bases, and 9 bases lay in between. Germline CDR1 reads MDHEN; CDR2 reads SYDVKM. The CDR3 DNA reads TGTGCCAGCATCATGGGGAAAGCTTTCTTT. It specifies CASIMGKAFF.

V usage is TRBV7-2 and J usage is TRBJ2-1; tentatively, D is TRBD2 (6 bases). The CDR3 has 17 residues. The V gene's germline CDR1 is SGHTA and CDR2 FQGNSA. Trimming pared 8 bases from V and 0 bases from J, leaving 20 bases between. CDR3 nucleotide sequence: TGTGCCAGCTCTACTAGACTCCCCGGGAGCTCCTACAATGAGCAGTTCTTC. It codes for CASSTRLPGSSYNEQFF.

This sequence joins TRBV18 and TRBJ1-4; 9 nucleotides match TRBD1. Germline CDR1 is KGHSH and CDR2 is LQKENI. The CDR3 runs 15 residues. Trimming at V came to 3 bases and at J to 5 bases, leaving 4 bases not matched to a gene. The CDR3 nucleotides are TGTGCCAGCTCACCCACCGGGACAGGGAATGAAAAACTGTTTTTT. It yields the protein CASSPTGTGNEKLFF.

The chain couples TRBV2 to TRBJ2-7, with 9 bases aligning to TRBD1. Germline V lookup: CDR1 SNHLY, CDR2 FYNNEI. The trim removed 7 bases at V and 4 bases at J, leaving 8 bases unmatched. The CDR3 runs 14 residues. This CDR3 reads CASNSLTGGYEQYF. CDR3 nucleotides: TGTGCCAGCAACTCCCTGACAGGGGGGTACGAGCAGTACTTC.

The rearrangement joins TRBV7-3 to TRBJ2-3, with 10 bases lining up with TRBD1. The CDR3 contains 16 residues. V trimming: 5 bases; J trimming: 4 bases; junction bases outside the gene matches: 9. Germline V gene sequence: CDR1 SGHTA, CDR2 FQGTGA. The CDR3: CASSPAGTGDPDTQYF. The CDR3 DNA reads TGTGCCAGCAGCCCCGCCGGGACAGGGGATCCAGATACGCAGTATTTT.

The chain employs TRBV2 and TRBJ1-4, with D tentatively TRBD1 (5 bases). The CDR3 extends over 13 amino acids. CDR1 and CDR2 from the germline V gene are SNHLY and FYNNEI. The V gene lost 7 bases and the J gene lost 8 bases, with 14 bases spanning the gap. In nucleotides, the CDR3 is TGTGCCAGCACCCAAAGGCGGGACGAAAAACTGTTTTTT. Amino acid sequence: CASTQRRDEKLFF.

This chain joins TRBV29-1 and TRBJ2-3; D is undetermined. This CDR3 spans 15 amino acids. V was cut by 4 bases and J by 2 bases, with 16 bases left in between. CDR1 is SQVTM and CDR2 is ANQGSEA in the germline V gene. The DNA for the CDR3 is TGCAGCGTTGCTGCCCTCTGGCAGCCCACAGATACGCAGTATTTT. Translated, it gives CSVAALWQPTDTQYF.

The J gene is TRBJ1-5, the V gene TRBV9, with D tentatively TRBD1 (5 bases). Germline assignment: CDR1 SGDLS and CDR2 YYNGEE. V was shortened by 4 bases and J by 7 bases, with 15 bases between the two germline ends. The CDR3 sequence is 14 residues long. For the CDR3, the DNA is TGTGCCAGCAGCCAAGCAGGGTCGGGGCAGCCCCAGCATTTT. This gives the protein CASSQAGSGQPQHF.

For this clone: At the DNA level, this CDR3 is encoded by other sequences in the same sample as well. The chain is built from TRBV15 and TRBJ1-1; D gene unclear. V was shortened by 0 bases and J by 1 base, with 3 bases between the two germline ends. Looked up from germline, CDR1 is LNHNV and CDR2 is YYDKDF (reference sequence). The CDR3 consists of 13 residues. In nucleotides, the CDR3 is TGTGCCACCAGCAGAGATCGGAACACTGAAGCTTTCTTT. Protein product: CATSRDRNTEAFF.